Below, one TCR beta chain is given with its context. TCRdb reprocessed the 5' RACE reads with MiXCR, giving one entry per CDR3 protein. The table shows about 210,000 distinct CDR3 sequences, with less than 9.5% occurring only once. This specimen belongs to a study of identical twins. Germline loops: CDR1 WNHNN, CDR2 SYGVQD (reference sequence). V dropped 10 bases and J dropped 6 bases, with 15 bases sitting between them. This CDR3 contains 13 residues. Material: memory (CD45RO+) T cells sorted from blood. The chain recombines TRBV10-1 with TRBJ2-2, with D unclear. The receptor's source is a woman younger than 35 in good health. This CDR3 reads CATQRLGAGELFF. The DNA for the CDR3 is TGCGCCACCCAGAGGTTGGGTGCCGGGGAGCTGTTTTTT.